The 10 T cell receptor beta chains given below trace back to one sample, sequenced in a study of blood T cells in healthy people across ages. Sample-barcoded 5' priming and a J-beta primer mix drove a second PCR of about 7 to 12 cycles. Via MiXCR, TCRdb re-called the 5' RACE reads, giving one row per CDR3 protein. Among around 1,100,000 distinct CDR3 sequences listed, around two fifths were seen once. The sequencing input was blood. These receptors came from a man aged 18 to 30 in good health.

For this clonotype: One end of the junction is discordant with germline, which a read error may explain. The chain uses TRBV6-1 and TRBJ2-3, with 10 bases fitting TRBD1. This CDR3 region has 16 residues. Germline CDR1 MNHNS, CDR2 SASEGT. CDR3 nucleotide sequence: TGTGCCAGCAGTGACTCCGGGACAGGGGCCACAGAGACGCAGTATTTT. It codes for CASSDSGTGATETQYF.

This clonotype has only a few counts. The chain uses TRBV13 and TRBJ1-1, with TRBD1 as a possible D gene (5 bases). The germline V and J ends were trimmed by 5 bases and 0 bases, with 10 bases remaining between them. The CDR3 sequence is 14 residues long. Germline V gene sequence: CDR1 PRHDT, CDR2 FYEKMQ (reference sequence). DNA of the CDR3: TGTGCCAGCAGCAACTCACAGGTGAACACTGAAGCTTTCTTT. Amino acid sequence: CASSNSQVNTEAFF.

Note on this clonotype: Being one base from a much bigger clone, this may be a read error. The chain uses TRBV29-1 and TRBJ2-5, with D hard to call. The CDR3 runs 13 residues. Trimming shortened V by 7 bases and J by 11 bases, and 23 bases separated the two germline ends. Germline lookup yields CDR1 SQVTM and CDR2 ANQGSEA. The CDR3 region is CSASQPLYNEQYF. The CDR3 DNA reads as TGCAGCGCGTCCCAGCCCCTCTACAATGAGCAGTACTTC.

The chain carries TRBV5-5 and TRBJ2-2; no clear D gene. The CDR3 is made up of 13 amino acids. Germline V gives CDR1 SGHKS, CDR2 YYEKEE (reference sequence). The V gene lost 4 bases and the J gene lost 5 bases, with 9 bases spanning the gap. The DNA of the CDR3 is TGTGCCAGCAGCGGGTATTATACCGGGGAGCTGTTTTTT. It translates to CASSGYYTGELFF.

V and J are TRBV20-1 and TRBJ2-5; 7 bases map to TRBD1. The CDR3 is made up of 13 amino acids. Losses at the gene ends were 4 bases for V and 4 bases for J; bases not matched to a gene: 6. CDR1 and CDR2 (germline): DFQATT, SNEGSKA (reference sequence). In DNA, the CDR3 is TGCAGTGCTAAGGGACAGCTCCTAGAGACCCAGTACTTC. Protein sequence: CSAKGQLLETQYF.

As to this clonotype: Germline is not matched at one junction end, which may reflect a read error. The V gene is TRBV5-1, the J gene TRBJ2-5, with no clear D. Germline-derived CDR1 and CDR2 are SGHRS and YFSETQ. The CDR3 has 13 amino acids. As DNA, the CDR3 is TGCGCCAACAGCTGGTCCAACGGGGAGACCCAGTACTTC. Encoded protein: CANSWSNGETQYF. The variable domain in full, with the rest retrieved from reference TRBV5-1 and TRBJ2-5, is KAGVTQTPRYLIKTRGQQVTLSCSPISGHRSVSWYQQTPGQGLQFLFEYFSETQRNKGNFPGRFSGRQFSNSRSEMNVSTLELGDSALYLCANSWSNGETQYFGPGTRLLVL.

The chain couples TRBV12-5 to TRBJ2-4; weak D call: TRBD1 (5 bases). V was pared by 3 bases and J by 13 bases, with 19 bases between. In germline, CDR1 is LGHNT, CDR2 FRNRAP. The CDR3 covers 14 residues. CDR3 DNA: TGTGCTAGTGGTTTCCCGTACGCGGACAATGAGCAGTACTTC. Translation gives CASGFPYADNEQYF.

Notes on this clonotype: One base away lies a much larger clone, so this may be a sequencing read error. The chain uses TRBV11-2 and TRBJ2-1, with D hard to call. The CDR3 has 15 residues. Germline lookup yields CDR1 SGHAT and CDR2 FQNNGV. V lost 5 bases and J lost 10, with 21 bases in between. The CDR3 DNA sequence: TGTGCCAGCAGCCCAGGCCACATAGGGTCCTACGAGCAGTTCTTC. Its protein is CASSPGHIGSYEQFF.

At least ten counts were recorded for this clonotype. The chain uses TRBV18 and TRBJ2-3; D perhaps matches TRBD1 (6 bases). Germline CDR1 and CDR2: KGHSH and LQKENI. Between the trimmed V and J ends, which lost 2 bases and 0 bases, there was a span of 18 bases. The CDR3 is made up of 18 amino acids. The CDR3 DNA reads as TGTGCCAGCTCACCAGTACCGGACAGTGGACCTAGCACAGATACGCAGTATTTT. The encoded protein is CASSPVPDSGPSTDTQYF.

This clonotype was found many times. The chain is built from TRBV4-3 and TRBJ2-1; no firm D call. The CDR3 length is 14 residues. Per the germline V gene, CDR1 is LGHNA and CDR2 is YSLEER. The V end was cut by 0 bases, the J end by 7 bases, with 10 bases between. CDR3 region: CASSQDSWGNEQFF. The CDR3 DNA sequence: TGCGCCAGCAGCCAAGATTCTTGGGGAAATGAGCAGTTCTTC.